This TCR beta chain is from a study of blood T cell repertoires in COVID-19. Looking at the study overall: The United States, Italy and Spain supplied acute and convalescent COVID-19 samples.

This clone showed up just a few times. In germline, CDR1 is LGHNA, CDR2 YSLEER. The V end lost 6 bases, the J end lost 7 bases, and 13 bases lay between the germline ends. The CDR3 is 14 amino acids. Measured with immunoSEQ multiplex PCR; TCRdb has only the in-frame clones, and not every one. This table has some 150,000 clones, approximately 80% appearing once. The origin of this receptor is a man aged 55 to 70 with active or convalescent COVID-19. The specimen was peripheral blood. The chain has TRBV4-3 and TRBJ1-6, with D tentatively TRBD1 (6 bases). CDR3 sequence reads: CASSKQGTNSPLHF. Written as DNA, the CDR3 is TGCGCCAGCAGTAAACAGGGTACGAATTCACCCCTCCACTTT.